The 19 T cell receptor beta chains below were found in one sample sequenced in a study of cytomegalovirus exposure and HLA in healthy donors. The PCR contained 60 Vbeta and 13 Jbeta primers. Measured with immunoSEQ multiplex PCR; TCRdb has only the in-frame clones, and not every one. This sample has 200,000 to 250,000 clones, with around three quarters found just once. Specimen: PBMCs. Receptors were obtained from a man between 35 and 55 years old in good health and CMV-seronegative.

The rearrangement links TRBV4-1 to TRBJ1-1; no firm D call. The ends were cut back, 1 base at V and 7 bases at J, with 10 bases in the middle. CDR3 length: 13 residues. Germline assignment: CDR1 MGHRA and CDR2 YSYEKL. CDR3 DNA: TGCGCCAGCAGCCAAGCCCCGCGCCGTGAAGCTTTCTTT. Protein product: CASSQAPRREAFF.

This clone was counted once. The chain has TRBV5-1 and TRBJ2-7, with 11 bases fitting TRBD2. V shed 3 bases, J shed 0 bases, and the junction held 11 bases outside the gene matches. The CDR3 runs 18 residues. Germline lookup yields CDR1 SGHRS and CDR2 YFSETQ. The CDR3 coding sequence is TGCGCCAGCAGCTCATTAGCGGGAGGGCCCTCATCCTCCTACGAGCAGTACTTC. This codes for CASSSLAGGPSSSYEQYF.

The gene calls are TRBV11-2 and TRBJ1-1; D may be TRBD1 (6 bases). CDR1 and CDR2 from the germline V gene are SGHAT and FQNNGV. The CDR3 is 14 residues long. Trimming removed 6 bases from V and 6 bases from J, with 17 bases in between. The CDR3 region is CASRTGGGGAEAFF. CDR3 nucleotides: TGTGCCAGCAGAACAGGAGGGGGGGGTGCTGAAGCTTTCTTT.

This chain joins TRBV2 and TRBJ2-7, with a weak D call TRBD1 (5 bases). From germline, CDR1 is SNHLY and CDR2 FYNNEI. CDR3 length: 15 residues. The germline V and J ends were trimmed by 4 bases and 5 bases, with 18 bases remaining between them. CDR3 sequence (DNA): TGTGCCAGCAGTGTCCAGGGTAATACCATGGACGAGCAGTACTTC. It is translated as CASSVQGNTMDEQYF.

The CDR3 coding sequence is TGTGCCAGTAGTATAAACGGACAGTTTAATCAGCCCCAGCATTTT. Its translation is CASSINGQFNQPQHF. The genes are TRBV19 and TRBJ1-5; perhaps TRBD1 as D (6 bases). Per the germline V gene, CDR1 is LNHDA and CDR2 is SQIVND (reference sequence). CDR3 length: 15 amino acids. With 2 bases removed from V and 4 bases from J, the gap between germline ends came to 12 bases.

V is TRBV6-5 and J is TRBJ2-5; TRBD2 matches 11 bases. The CDR3 runs 14 residues. V dropped 11 bases and J dropped 1; count of bases not matched to a gene: 6. Per germline, CDR1 MNHEY and CDR2 SVGAGI. The CDR3 reads CAASGLAAQETQYF. The CDR3 nucleotides are TGTGCCGCCTCGGGACTAGCGGCCCAAGAGACCCAGTACTTC.

This chain connects TRBV27 to TRBJ2-3; D may be TRBD2 (6 bases). Germline CDR1 reads MNHEY; CDR2 reads SMNVEV (reference sequence). The CDR3 spans 16 residues. Trimming removed 5 bases at V and 3 bases at J, with 18 bases between. CDR3 nucleotide sequence: TGTGCCAGCAGTCTGCTCCGGCAGGGAGGAACAGATACGCAGTATTTT. Protein product: CASSLLRQGGTDTQYF.

The chain has TRBV6-5 and TRBJ2-7; a weak D match, TRBD1 (5 bases). The V gene's germline CDR1 is MNHEY and CDR2 SVGAGI. The length of the CDR3 is 14 residues. The V end was cut by 0 bases, the J end by 4 bases, with 10 bases between. The CDR3, as DNA: TGTGCCAGCAGTTACTCCCAGGGTTTATACGAGCAGTACTTC. It is translated as CASSYSQGLYEQYF.

The genes are TRBV19 and TRBJ2-1, with TRBD1 matching 7 bases. CDR1 is LNHDA and CDR2 is SQIVND in the germline V gene (reference sequence). The CDR3 length is 14 residues. V was pared by 10 bases and J by 4 bases, with 10 bases of the junction left unmatched. The DNA of the CDR3 is TGTGCCACCCGGGACAGTCGAAGGTACAATGAGCAGTTCTTC. It encodes CATRDSRRYNEQFF.

This clone was counted only a few times. V and J are TRBV19 and TRBJ2-2; TRBD2 agrees at 8 bases. V lost 7 bases to trimming and J lost 6 bases; unmatched junction nucleotides: 13. This CDR3 has 16 amino acids. The germline gives CDR1 LNHDA, CDR2 SQIVND (reference sequence). CDR3 residues: CASTPSGSNKAGELFF. The CDR3 DNA sequence: TGTGCCAGTACACCCAGCGGGAGTAATAAGGCCGGGGAGCTGTTTTTT.

This clone appeared a few times. The chain employs TRBV7-3 and TRBJ2-1; TRBD1 matches 9 bases. Germline V gene data show CDR1 as SGHTA and CDR2 as FQGTGA. The V gene end was trimmed by 5 bases and the J gene end by 2 bases; junction bases not matched to a gene: 4. There are 15 residues in the CDR3. CDR3 nucleotide sequence: TGTGCCAGCAGCGTGGACAGGGGCCCCTACAATGAGCAGTTCTTC. It translates to CASSVDRGPYNEQFF.

V gene TRBV2 combines with J gene TRBJ2-5; maybe TRBD2 (6 bases). CDR3 size: 12 residues. Germline V gene lookup returns CDR1 SNHLY and CDR2 FYNNEI. Trimming pared 7 bases from V and 7 bases from J, leaving 13 bases between. The CDR3 DNA reads as TGTGCCAGCACGGGGGACGGTAGGACCCAGTACTTC. Translated: CASTGDGRTQYF.

This rearrangement joins TRBV7-9 to TRBJ2-7, with a weak D call TRBD1 (6 bases). The CDR3 length is 14 residues. Trimming took 5 bases from V and 4 from J, leaving 15 bases between them. CDR1 is SEHNR and CDR2 is FQNEAQ in the germline V gene (reference sequence). As DNA, the CDR3 is TGTGCCAGCAGCCCCGGGGCAGGGGCATACGAGCAGTACTTC. This encodes CASSPGAGAYEQYF.

The genes are TRBV27 and TRBJ2-7, with a possible D match to TRBD2 (6 bases). The length of the CDR3 is 13 residues. Germline lookup yields CDR1 MNHEY and CDR2 SMNVEV (reference sequence). Trimming removed 5 bases from V and 3 bases from J, with 11 bases in between. The CDR3, as DNA: TGTGCCAGCAGTAGGGACTCTATCTACGAGCAGTACTTC. Protein: CASSRDSIYEQYF.

This clone came up a few times. The chain links TRBV4-3 to TRBJ1-1, with unresolved D. Germline V gene data show CDR1 as LGHNA and CDR2 as YSLEER. CDR3 length equals 15 residues. V was pared by 0 bases and J by 5 bases, with 13 bases between. This CDR3 is CASSQDGRVGTEAFF. The CDR3 DNA is TGCGCCAGCAGCCAAGATGGGAGGGTTGGGACTGAAGCTTTCTTT.

The rearrangement uses TRBV6-5 and TRBJ2-5, with a possible D match to TRBD2 (6 bases). Deletions cut 1 base from V and 8 bases from J, with 8 bases between. The CDR3 totals 12 residues. Looked up from germline, CDR1 is MNHEY and CDR2 is SVGAGI. For the CDR3, the DNA is TGTGCCAGCAGTTACTGGGGGGAAACCCAGTACTTC. This sequence encodes CASSYWGETQYF.

The CDR3 here is CASAGQGNTEAFF. The CDR3 DNA follows: TGCGCCAGCGCAGGACAGGGGAACACTGAAGCTTTCTTT. The chain has TRBV10-2 and TRBJ1-1; 8 positions match TRBD1. Germline CDR1 and CDR2: WSHSY and SAAADI. This CDR3 is built from 13 residues. Losses at the gene ends were 8 bases for V and 1 base for J; bases not matched to a gene: 3.

This sequence joins TRBV7-6 and TRBJ2-7, with a weak D call TRBD1 (7 bases). This CDR3 is 13 amino acids long. CDR1 and CDR2 from the germline V gene are SGHVS and FNYEAQ. The V gene lost 1 base and the J gene lost 6 bases, with 10 bases spanning the gap. The CDR3 DNA reads as TGTGCCAGCAGCTTAGACAGGGGAGGCGAGCAGTACTTC. Its translation is CASSLDRGGEQYF.

V gene TRBV5-5 combines with J gene TRBJ2-7; D is uncertain. Germline CDR1 SGHKS, CDR2 YYEKEE (reference sequence). CDR3 length: 16 residues. V lost 5 bases to trimming and J lost 2 bases, with 20 bases between them. CDR3 nucleotide sequence: TGTGCCAGCAGTCAGCAACCCGGCGGCCAGACCTACGAGCAGTACTTC. This sequence encodes CASSQQPGGQTYEQYF.